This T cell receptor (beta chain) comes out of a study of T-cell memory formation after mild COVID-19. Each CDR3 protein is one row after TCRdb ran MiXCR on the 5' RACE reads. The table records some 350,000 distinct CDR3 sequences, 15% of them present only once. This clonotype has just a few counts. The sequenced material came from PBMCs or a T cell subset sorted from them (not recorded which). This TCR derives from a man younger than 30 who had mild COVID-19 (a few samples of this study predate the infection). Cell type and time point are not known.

For the CDR3, the DNA is TGTGCCAGCTCATCGGACTTGCAAGAGACCCAGTACTTC. Residues: CASSSDLQETQYF. The chain couples TRBV18 to TRBJ2-5; D possibly corresponds to TRBD2 (5 bases). The CDR3 is 13 residues long. Between the trimmed V and J ends, which lost 5 bases and 2 bases, there was a span of 9 bases. CDR1 is KGHSH and CDR2 is LQKENI in the germline V gene.